This is a list of T cell receptor beta chains from one sample in a study of T cell responses to AZD1222 COVID-19 vaccine. Profiling relied on immunoSEQ multiplex PCR, and the TCRdb table lists in-frame clones only, not all of them. The sample consists of about 200,000 clones, around 94% of them appearing once. Sequences were derived from peripheral blood, sampled 28 days after the second dose of the MenACWY control vaccine. These receptors all come from an adult who received the MenACWY meningococcal vaccine as a control. The CDR3 runs from the conserved cysteine through the conserved F or W. Fields, in order: clone size, CDR3 length, D gene, J gene, V gene, CDR3 protein, CDR3 DNA. A D gene is named only where the DNA matches it firmly. Some rows have no size entry. The others give once, few or many, or a class for an expanded clone.

NA 13 NA TRBJ2-1 TRBV9 CASSVGSGDEQFF TGTGCCAGCAGCGTAGGGTCCGGGGATGAGCAGTTCTTC
NA 13 NA TRBJ2-7 TRBV25-1 CASTGIGASEQYF TGTGCCAGTACCGGGATTGGGGCCTCCGAGCAGTACTTC
NA 14 NA TRBJ1-2 TRBV3-1/TRBV3-2 CASSQESSVGGYTF TGTGCCAGCAGCCAGGAGTCTAGCGTGGGTGGCTACACCTTC
NA 11 NA TRBJ2-2 TRBV7-9 CASTSTGELFF TGTGCCAGCACGAGTACCGGGGAGCTGTTTTTT
NA 15 TRBD2 TRBJ2-1 TRBV19 CASSRGRGPYNEQFF TGTGCCAGTAGTAGGGGGAGGGGCCCTTACAATGAGCAGTTCTTC
NA 15 TRBD2 TRBJ2-7 TRBV9 CASSLGLAEAYEQYF TGTGCCAGCAGCTTGGGACTAGCGGAGGCCTACGAGCAGTACTTC
NA 14 TRBD2 TRBJ2-3 TRBV6-5 CASSPIAGVDTQYF TGTGCCAGCAGTCCGATAGCGGGAGTGGATACGCAGTATTTT
once 13 NA TRBJ2-2 TRBV9 CASSVQATGELFF TGTGCCAGCAGCGTACAAGCGACCGGGGAGCTGTTTTTT
NA 15 TRBD1 TRBJ1-1 TRBV19 CASSPDRAMNTEAFF TGTGCCAGTAGTCCCGACAGGGCTATGAACACTGAAGCTTTCTTT
NA 17 TRBD1 TRBJ1-1 TRBV19 CASSIGDREVLNTEAFF TGTGCCAGTAGTATAGGAGACAGGGAGGTCCTGAACACTGAAGCTTTCTTT